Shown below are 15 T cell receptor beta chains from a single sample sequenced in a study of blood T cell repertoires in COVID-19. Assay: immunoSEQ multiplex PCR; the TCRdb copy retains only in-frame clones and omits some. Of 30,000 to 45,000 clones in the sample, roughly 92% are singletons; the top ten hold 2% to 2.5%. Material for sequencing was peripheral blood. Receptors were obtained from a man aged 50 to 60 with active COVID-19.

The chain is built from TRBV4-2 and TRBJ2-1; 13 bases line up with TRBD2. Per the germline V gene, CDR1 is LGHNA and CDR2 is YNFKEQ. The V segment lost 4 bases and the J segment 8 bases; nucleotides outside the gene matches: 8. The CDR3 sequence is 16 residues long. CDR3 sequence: CASSRRTSGGGDEQFF. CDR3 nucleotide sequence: TGTGCCAGCAGCCGCAGGACTAGCGGGGGAGGGGATGAGCAGTTCTTC.

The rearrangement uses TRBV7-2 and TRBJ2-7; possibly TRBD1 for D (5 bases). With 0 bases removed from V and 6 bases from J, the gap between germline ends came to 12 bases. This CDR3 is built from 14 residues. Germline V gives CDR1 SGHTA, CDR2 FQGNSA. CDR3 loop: CASSLAYQGFEQYF. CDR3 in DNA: TGTGCCAGCAGCTTAGCTTACCAGGGTTTCGAGCAGTACTTC.

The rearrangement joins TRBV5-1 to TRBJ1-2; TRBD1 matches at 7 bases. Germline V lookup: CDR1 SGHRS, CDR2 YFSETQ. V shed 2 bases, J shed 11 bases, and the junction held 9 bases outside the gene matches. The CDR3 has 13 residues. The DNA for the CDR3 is TGCGCCAGCAGCTTCCGGGACAGCCTTTCTTACACCTTC. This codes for CASSFRDSLSYTF.

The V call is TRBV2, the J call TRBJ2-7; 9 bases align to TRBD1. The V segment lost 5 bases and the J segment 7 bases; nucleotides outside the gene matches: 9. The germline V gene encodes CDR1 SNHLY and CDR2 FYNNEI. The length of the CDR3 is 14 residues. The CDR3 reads CASSSGTGKGEQYF. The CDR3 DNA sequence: TGTGCCAGCAGTAGCGGGACAGGGAAAGGGGAGCAGTACTTC.

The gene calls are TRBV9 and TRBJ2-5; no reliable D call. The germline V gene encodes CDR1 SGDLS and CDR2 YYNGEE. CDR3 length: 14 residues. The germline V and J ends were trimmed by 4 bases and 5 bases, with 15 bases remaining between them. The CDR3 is CASSPMELAETQYF. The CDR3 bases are TGTGCCAGCAGCCCCATGGAGCTGGCGGAGACCCAGTACTTC.

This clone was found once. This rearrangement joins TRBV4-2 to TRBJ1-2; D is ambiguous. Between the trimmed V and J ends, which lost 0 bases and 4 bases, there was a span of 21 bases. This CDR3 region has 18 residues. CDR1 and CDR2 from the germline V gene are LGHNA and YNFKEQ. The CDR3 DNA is TGTGCCAGCAGCCAAGATGGAGATAGGTCCGGGTACCGCTATGGCTACACCTTC. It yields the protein CASSQDGDRSGYRYGYTF.

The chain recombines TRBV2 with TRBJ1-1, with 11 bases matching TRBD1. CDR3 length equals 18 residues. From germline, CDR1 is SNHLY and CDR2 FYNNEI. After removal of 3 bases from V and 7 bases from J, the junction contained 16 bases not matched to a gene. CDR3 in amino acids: CASSDNFRGQGDDNEAFF. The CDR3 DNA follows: TGTGCCAGCAGTGACAATTTCAGGGGACAGGGGGATGATAATGAAGCTTTCTTT.

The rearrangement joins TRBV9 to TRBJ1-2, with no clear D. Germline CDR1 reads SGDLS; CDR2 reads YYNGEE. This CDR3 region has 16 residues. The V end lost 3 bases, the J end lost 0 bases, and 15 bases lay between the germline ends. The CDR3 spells CASSALSRASNYGYTF. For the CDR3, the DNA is TGTGCCAGCAGCGCACTGTCGCGCGCTTCTAACTATGGCTACACCTTC.

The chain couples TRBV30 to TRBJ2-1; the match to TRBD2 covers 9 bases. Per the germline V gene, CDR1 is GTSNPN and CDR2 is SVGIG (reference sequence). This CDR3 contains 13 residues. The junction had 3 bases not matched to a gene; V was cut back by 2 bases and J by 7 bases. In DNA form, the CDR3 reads TGTGCCTGGAGTAGCGGGAGGATGAATGAGCAGTTCTTC. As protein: CAWSSGRMNEQFF.

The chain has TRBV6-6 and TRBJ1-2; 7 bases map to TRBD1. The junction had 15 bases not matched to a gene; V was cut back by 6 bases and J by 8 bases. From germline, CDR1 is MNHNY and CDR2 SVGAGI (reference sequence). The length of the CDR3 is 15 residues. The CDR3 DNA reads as TGTGCCAGCAGCCGACAGACAGGGCCTGCGGGAGGCTACACCTTC. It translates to CASSRQTGPAGGYTF.

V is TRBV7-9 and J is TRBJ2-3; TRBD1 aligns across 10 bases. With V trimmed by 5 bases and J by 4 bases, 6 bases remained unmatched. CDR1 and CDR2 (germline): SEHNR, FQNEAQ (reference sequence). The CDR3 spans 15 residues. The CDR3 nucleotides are TGTGCCAGCAGCCCCGACAGGGGGCCCGCAGATACGCAGTATTTT. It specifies CASSPDRGPADTQYF. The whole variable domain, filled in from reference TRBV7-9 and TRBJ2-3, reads DTGVSQNPRHKITKRGQNVTFRCDPISEHNRLYWYRQTLGQGPEFLTYFQNEAQLEKSRLLSDRFSAERPKGSFSTLEIQRTEQGDSAMYLCASSPDRGPADTQYFGPGTRLTVL.

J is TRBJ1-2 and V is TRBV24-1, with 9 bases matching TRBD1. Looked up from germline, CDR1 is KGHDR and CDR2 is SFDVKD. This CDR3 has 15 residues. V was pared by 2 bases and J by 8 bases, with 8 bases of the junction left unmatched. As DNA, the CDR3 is TGTGCCACCAGTGATTACCCGGGACAGGGCAAAGGCTACACCTTC. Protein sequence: CATSDYPGQGKGYTF.

CDR3 sequence: CASSLSGTGGWDEQFF. The CDR3 DNA reads TGCGCCAGCAGCTTATCCGGGACAGGGGGCTGGGATGAGCAGTTCTTC. This sequence joins TRBV5-1 and TRBJ2-1, with 12 bases matching TRBD1. The germline gives CDR1 SGHRS, CDR2 YFSETQ. This CDR3 spans 16 amino acids. V lost 2 bases and J lost 8; bases outside the gene matches: 8.

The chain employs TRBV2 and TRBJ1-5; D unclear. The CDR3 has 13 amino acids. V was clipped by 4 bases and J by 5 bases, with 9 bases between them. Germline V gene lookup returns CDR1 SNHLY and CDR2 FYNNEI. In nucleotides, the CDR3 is TGTGCCAGCAGTGGAAGTTCGGATCAGCCCCAGCATTTT. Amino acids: CASSGSSDQPQHF.

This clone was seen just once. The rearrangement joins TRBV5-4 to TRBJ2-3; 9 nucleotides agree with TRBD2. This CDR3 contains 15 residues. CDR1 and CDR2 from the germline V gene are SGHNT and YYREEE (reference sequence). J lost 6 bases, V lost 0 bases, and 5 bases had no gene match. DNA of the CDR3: TGTGCCAGCAGCTTGGGCGGGAGGGCCGGGGATACGCAGTATTTT. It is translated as CASSLGGRAGDTQYF.